This T cell receptor beta chain comes out of a study of cytomegalovirus exposure and HLA in healthy donors. The germline CDR1 and CDR2 sequences are SGHVS and FQNEAQ. The V end was cut by 5 bases, the J end by 4 bases, with 8 bases between. The CDR3 runs to 12 residues. Data came from immunoSEQ multiplex PCR; TCRdb stores just in-frame clones and leaves some out. The sample shows 200,000 to 250,000 clones, approximately 83% of them seen only once. The rearrangement links TRBV7-8 to TRBJ2-5, with D unresolved. The sample was PBMCs. This clonotype was obtained from a woman aged 25 to 39 in good health and CMV-seropositive. The CDR3 loop is CASSPSLETQYF. The CDR3 bases are TGTGCCAGCAGCCCGTCGTTAGAGACCCAGTACTTC.